This is a list of T cell receptor beta chains from one sample in a study of T-cell reconstitution after alpha-beta-depleted transplantation in children. TCRdb called the PCR reads again in MiXCR, with one record for every CDR3 protein. The data contain 780,000 or so distinct CDR3 sequences, around 17% of them singletons. The specimen comprised PBMCs, mostly from graft donor cells, sampled 360 days after TCRalphabeta/CD19-depleted stem cell transplant. The receptors come from a male patient between 5 and 17 years old who had a stem cell transplant for acute lymphoblastic leukemia, so the T cells may come from the graft donor. Each CDR3 is given without its conserved first and last residue. The order of the fields is J gene, V gene, CDR3 protein.

TRBJ2-7	TRBV12-3/TRBV12-4	ASSLLRVNSYEQY
TRBJ2-3	TRBV11-2	ASSHNPDTQY
TRBJ2-1	TRBV3-1	ASSQYRRENDEQF
TRBJ2-3	TRBV3-1	ATQRGQRGTDTQY
TRBJ2-7	TRBV5-6	ASSLRGGKSYEQY
TRBJ2-7	TRBV29-1	SVRPTTGSSYEQY
TRBJ2-1	TRBV14	ASSSWGRPNEQF
TRBJ1-1	TRBV28	ASNDRGLNTEAF
TRBJ2-3	TRBV7-6	ASSLVLEAGDGEPPTDTQY
TRBJ1-1	TRBV5-1	ASSLKRSGGMNTEAF
TRBJ2-3	TRBV11-2	ASSRWTGGTDTQY
TRBJ2-7	TRBV27	ASMIIPSGAREQY
TRBJ2-4	TRBV18	ASSPRQGQQNIQY
TRBJ2-7	TRBV5-1	ASSFTGRLYEQY
TRBJ2-1	TRBV25-1	ASRMTRGPNEQF
TRBJ1-1	TRBV7-3	ASSLPGEAPF
TRBJ1-1	TRBV6-1	ASSQQPQGTNTEAF
TRBJ2-2	TRBV5-1	ASSLVRMDRRLTGELF
TRBJ2-1	TRBV12-3/TRBV12-4	ASSLEGTSGRAAYNEQF
TRBJ1-5	TRBV6-6	ASRGQAWQPQH
TRBJ2-7	TRBV7-8	ASSLTGQPSSYEQY
TRBJ2-7	TRBV25-1	ASSDSAGGIYEQY
TRBJ1-5	TRBV12-3/TRBV12-4	ASSSGLTSGPQH
TRBJ2-5	TRBV12-3/TRBV12-4	ASSPGSFLETQY
TRBJ2-7	TRBV20-1	SARGKFRDRIYEQY
TRBJ1-2	TRBV4-1	ASSHRQGESRGYT
TRBJ1-3	TRBV29-1	SALGSTNSGNTIY
TRBJ2-7	TRBV18	ASSQRTGSQEQY
TRBJ2-1	TRBV11-2	ASSSTSGSLSSYNEQF
TRBJ2-1	TRBV6-5	ASSRDRGFTFNEQF
TRBJ1-5	TRBV12-3/TRBV12-4	ASSRTGYGNQPQH
TRBJ1-2	TRBV7-9	ASSIPLHGYT
TRBJ2-3	TRBV7-8	ASSPSIEGTDTQY
TRBJ2-1	TRBV4-2	ASSQELSSGPYNEQF
TRBJ2-7	TRBV4-2	ASSRTGTGGSEQY
TRBJ2-3	TRBV11-2	ASSLELAGPSTDTQY
TRBJ1-2	TRBV10-3	AISGYSGASYGYT
TRBJ2-2	TRBV20-1	SASVGSGELF
TRBJ2-1	TRBV27	ASRLNGFGTSDF
TRBJ2-7	TRBV20-1	SAIDGTGSAYEQY
TRBJ2-1	TRBV7-8	ASSPTGWLSQF
TRBJ2-1	TRBV7-3	ASSFSGTSGSGGNEQF
TRBJ2-2	TRBV19	ASSMPGVGTGELF
TRBJ2-7	TRBV29-1	SVTGPHYEQY
TRBJ2-7	TRBV5-1	ASSLRPGTGAYEQY
TRBJ2-2	TRBV9	ASSFHVTGELF
TRBJ1-5	TRBV29-1	SVVEGTGSNQPQH
TRBJ2-5	TRBV25-1	ASSETGLAPHRTQY